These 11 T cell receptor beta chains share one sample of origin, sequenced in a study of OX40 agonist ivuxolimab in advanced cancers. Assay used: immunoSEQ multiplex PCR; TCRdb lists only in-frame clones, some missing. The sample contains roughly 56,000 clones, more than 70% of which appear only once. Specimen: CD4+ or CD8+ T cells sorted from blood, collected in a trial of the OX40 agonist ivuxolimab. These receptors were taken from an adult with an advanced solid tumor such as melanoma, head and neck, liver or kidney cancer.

The CDR3 nucleotides are TGTGCCTGGAGTGAAGGGGCGCTACAGGGGGCAGAGGGCTACACCTTC. Protein: CAWSEGALQGAEGYTF. The chain combines TRBV30 with TRBJ1-2, with TRBD1 matching over 9 bases. J was trimmed by 8 bases and V by 1 base; bases with no gene match: 14. The CDR3 sequence is 16 residues long. Looked up from germline, CDR1 is GTSNPN and CDR2 is SVGIG (reference sequence).

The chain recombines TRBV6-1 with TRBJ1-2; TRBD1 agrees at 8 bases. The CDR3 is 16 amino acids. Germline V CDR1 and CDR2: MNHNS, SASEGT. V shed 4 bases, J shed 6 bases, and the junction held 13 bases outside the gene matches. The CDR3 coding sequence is TGTGCCAGCAGTGGACAGGGGAATACGGGGGGGGATGGCTACACCTTC. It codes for CASSGQGNTGGDGYTF.

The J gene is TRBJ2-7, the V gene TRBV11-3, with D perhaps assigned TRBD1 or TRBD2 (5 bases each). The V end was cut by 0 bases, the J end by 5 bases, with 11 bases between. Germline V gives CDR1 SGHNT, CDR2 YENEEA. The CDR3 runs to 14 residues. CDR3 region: CASSLDLRGDEQYF. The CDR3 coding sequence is TGTGCCAGCAGCTTAGATCTGCGAGGGGACGAGCAGTACTTC.

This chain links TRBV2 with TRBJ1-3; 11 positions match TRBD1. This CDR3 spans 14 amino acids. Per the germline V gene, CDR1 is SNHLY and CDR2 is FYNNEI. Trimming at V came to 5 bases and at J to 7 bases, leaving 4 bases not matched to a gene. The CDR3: CASSSGTGGNTIYF. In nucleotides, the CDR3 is TGTGCCAGCAGTTCCGGGACAGGGGGGAACACCATATATTTT.

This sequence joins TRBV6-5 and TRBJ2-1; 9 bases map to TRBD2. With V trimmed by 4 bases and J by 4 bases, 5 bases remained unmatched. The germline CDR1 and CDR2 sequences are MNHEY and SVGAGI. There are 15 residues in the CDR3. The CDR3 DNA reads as TGTGCCAGCAGTTTACTAGCGGGCGAATACAATGAGCAGTTCTTC. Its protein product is CASSLLAGEYNEQFF.

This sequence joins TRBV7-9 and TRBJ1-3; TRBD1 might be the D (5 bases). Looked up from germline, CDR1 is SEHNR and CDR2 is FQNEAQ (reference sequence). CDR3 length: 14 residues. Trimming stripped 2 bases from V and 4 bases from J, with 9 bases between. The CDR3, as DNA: TGTGCCAGCAGCTTAATAGGGACGGGAAACACCATATATTTT. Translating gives CASSLIGTGNTIYF.

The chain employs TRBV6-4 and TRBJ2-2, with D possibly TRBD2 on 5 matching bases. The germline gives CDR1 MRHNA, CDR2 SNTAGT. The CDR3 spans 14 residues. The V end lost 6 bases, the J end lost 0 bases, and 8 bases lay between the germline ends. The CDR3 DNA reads TGTGCCAGCAGGGAGGTTGCGAACACCGGGGAGCTGTTTTTT. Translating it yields CASREVANTGELFF.

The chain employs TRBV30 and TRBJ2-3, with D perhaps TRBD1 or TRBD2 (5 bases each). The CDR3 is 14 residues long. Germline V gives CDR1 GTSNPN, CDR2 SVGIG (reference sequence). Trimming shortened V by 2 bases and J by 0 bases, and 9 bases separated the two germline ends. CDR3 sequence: CAWSRDPSTDTQYF. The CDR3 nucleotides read TGTGCCTGGAGTAGGGACCCTAGCACAGATACGCAGTATTTT. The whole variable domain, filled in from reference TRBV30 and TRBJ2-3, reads SQTIHQWPATLVQPVGSPLSLECTVEGTSNPNLYWYRQAAGRGLQLLFYSVGIGQISSEVPQNLSASRPQDRQFILSSKKLLLSDSGFYLCAWSRDPSTDTQYFGPGTRLTVL.

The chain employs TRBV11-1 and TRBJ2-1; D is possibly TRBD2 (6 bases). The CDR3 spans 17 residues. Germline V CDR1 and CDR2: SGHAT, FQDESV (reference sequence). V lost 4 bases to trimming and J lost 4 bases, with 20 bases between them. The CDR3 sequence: CASSYITGRAGYNEQFF. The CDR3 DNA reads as TGTGCCAGCAGCTACATAACGGGCCGCGCGGGGTACAATGAGCAGTTCTTC.

The CDR3 nucleotides read TGTGCCAGCAGTTTGACAGGGGCGGCCTACGAGCAGTACTTC. Protein sequence: CASSLTGAAYEQYF. The chain uses TRBV6-5 and TRBJ2-7, with 8 positions matching TRBD1. Germline CDR1 and CDR2: MNHEY and SVGAGI. The J segment lost 2 bases and the V segment lost 4 bases, leaving 4 bases of the junction unmatched. The CDR3 is made up of 14 amino acids.

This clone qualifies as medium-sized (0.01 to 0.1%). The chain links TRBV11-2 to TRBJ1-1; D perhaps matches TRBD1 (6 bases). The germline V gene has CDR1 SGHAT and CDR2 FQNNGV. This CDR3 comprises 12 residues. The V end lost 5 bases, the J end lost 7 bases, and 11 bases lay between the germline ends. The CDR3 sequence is CASSPQTGEAFF. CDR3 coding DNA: TGTGCCAGCAGCCCCCAGACAGGTGAAGCTTTCTTT.